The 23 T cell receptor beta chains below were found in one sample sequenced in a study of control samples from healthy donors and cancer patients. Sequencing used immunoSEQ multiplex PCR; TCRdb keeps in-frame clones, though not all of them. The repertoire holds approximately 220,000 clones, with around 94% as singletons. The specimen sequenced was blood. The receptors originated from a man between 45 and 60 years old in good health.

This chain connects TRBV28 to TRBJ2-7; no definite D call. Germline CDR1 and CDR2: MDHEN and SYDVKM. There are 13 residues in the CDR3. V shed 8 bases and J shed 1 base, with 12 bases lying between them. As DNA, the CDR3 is TGTGCCAGCTCCAGCGCATGGTCCTACGAGCAGTACGTC. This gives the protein CASSSAWSYEQYV.

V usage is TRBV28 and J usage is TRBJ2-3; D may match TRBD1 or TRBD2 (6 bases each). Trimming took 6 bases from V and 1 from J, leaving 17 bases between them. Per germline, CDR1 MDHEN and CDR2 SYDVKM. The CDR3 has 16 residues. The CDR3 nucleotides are TGTGCCAGCAGCCTTATGGCCGGGGGCGGCACAGATACGCAGTATTTT. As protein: CASSLMAGGGTDTQYF. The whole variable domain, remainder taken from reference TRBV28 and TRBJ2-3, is DVKVTQSSRYLVKRTGEKVFLECVQDMDHENMFWYRQDPGLGLRLIYFSYDVKMKEKGDIPEGYSVSREKKERFSLILESASTNQTSMYLCASSLMAGGGTDTQYFGPGTRLTVL.

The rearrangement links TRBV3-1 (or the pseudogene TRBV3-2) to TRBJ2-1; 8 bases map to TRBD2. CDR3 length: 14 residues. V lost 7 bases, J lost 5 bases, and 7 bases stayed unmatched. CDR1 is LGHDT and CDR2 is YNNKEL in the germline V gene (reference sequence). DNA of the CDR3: TGTGCCAGCACCCCCCGGGAGGGGAACAATGAGCAGTTCTTC. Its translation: CASTPREGNNEQFF.

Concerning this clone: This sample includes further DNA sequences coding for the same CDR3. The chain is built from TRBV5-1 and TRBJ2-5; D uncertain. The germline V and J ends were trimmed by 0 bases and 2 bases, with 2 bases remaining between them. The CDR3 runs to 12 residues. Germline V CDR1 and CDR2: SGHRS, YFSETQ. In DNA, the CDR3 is TGCGCCAGCAGCTTGGGTCAAGAGACCCAGTACTTC. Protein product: CASSLGQETQYF.

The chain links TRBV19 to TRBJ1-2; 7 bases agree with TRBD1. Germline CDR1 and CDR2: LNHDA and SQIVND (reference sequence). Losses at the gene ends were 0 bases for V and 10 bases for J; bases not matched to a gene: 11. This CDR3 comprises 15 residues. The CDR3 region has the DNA TGTGCCAGTAGTATAGAGGTGGGACAGCGACTCGTCTACACCTTC. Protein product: CASSIEVGQRLVYTF. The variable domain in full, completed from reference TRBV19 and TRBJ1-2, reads DGGITQSPKYLFRKEGQNVTLSCEQNLNHDAMYWYRQDPGQGLRLIYYSQIVNDFQKGDIAEGYSVSREKKESFPLTVTSAQKNPTAFYLCASSIEVGQRLVYTFGSGTRLTVV.

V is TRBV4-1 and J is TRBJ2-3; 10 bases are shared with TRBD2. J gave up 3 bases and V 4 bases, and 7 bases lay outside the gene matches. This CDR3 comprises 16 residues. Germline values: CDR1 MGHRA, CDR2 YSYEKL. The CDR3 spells CASSPPAGGPTDTQYF. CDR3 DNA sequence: TGCGCCAGCAGCCCACCAGCGGGGGGGCCGACAGATACGCAGTATTTT.

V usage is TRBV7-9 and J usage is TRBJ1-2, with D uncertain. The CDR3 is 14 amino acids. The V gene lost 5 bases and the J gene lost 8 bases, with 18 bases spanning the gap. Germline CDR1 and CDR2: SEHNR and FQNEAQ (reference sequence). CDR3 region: CASSRDNGVEGYTF. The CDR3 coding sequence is TGTGCCAGCAGCCGCGACAATGGTGTGGAGGGCTACACCTTC.

CDR3 loop: CASSQVGGELFF. Here the CDR3 DNA reads TGTGCCAGCAGCCAAGTGGGCGGGGAGCTGTTTTTT. V gene TRBV4-2 combines with J gene TRBJ2-2, with no clear D. This CDR3 is built from 12 residues. CDR1 is LGHNA, CDR2 YNFKEQ, per germline. Trimming removed 1 base at V and 7 bases at J, with 4 bases between.

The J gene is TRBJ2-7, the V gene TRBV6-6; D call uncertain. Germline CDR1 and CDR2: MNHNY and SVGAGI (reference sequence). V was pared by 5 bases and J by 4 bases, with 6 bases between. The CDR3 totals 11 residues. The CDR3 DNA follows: TGTGCCAGCAGTAGGAGTTACGAGCAGTACTTC. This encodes CASSRSYEQYF.

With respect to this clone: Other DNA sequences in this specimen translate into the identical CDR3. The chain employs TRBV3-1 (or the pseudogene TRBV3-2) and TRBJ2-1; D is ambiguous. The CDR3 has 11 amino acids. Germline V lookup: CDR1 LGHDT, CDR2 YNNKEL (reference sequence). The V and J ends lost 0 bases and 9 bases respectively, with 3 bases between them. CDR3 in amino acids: CASSQESEQFF. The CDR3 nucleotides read TGTGCCAGCAGCCAAGAGTCTGAGCAGTTCTTC.

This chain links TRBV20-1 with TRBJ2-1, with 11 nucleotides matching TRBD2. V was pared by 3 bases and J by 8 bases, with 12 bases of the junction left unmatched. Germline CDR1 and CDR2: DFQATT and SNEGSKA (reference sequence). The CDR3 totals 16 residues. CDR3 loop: CSASKGLAGGVDEQFF. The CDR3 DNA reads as TGCAGTGCTAGTAAGGGGCTAGCGGGGGGCGTGGATGAGCAGTTCTTC.

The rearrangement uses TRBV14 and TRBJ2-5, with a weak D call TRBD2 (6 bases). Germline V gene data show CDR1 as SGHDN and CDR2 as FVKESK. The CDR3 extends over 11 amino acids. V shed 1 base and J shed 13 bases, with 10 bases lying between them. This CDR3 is CASSQGTTRYF. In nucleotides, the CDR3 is TGTGCCAGCAGCCAAGGGACTACGCGGTACTTC.

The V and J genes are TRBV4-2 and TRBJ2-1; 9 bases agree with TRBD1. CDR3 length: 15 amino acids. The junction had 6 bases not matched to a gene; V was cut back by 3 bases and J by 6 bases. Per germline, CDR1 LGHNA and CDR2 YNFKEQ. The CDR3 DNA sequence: TGTGCCAGCAGCCATAACAGGGGGCTTCCCAATGAGCAGTTCTTC. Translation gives CASSHNRGLPNEQFF.

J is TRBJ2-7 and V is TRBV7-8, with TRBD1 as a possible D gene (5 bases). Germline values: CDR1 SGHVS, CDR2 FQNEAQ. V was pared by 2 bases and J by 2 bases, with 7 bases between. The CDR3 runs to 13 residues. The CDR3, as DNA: TGTGCCAGCAGCTTAAGGGGCGCCTACGAGCAGTACGTC. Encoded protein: CASSLRGAYEQYV.

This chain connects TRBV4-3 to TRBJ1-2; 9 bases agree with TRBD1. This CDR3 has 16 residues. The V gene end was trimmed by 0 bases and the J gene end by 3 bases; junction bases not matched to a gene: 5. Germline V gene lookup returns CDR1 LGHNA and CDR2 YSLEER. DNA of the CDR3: TGCGCCAGCAGCCAAGAGCCAGGACAGGGGTACTATGGCTACACCTTC. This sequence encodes CASSQEPGQGYYGYTF.

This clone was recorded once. This CDR3 is CASSRDREKTSGANVLTF. For the CDR3, the DNA is TGTGCCAGCAGCCGGGACAGGGAGAAAACCTCTGGGGCCAACGTCCTGACTTTC. V gene TRBV27 combines with J gene TRBJ2-6, with 9 bases identical to TRBD1. The CDR3 length is 18 residues. J gave up 0 bases and V 6 bases, and 9 bases lay outside the gene matches. Germline V gene lookup returns CDR1 MNHEY and CDR2 SMNVEV (reference sequence).

The CDR3 loop reads CASSSPRSTNEKLFF. Here the CDR3 DNA reads TGTGCCAGCAGCTCCCCTCGCTCAACTAATGAAAAACTGTTTTTT. The V call is TRBV7-2, the J call TRBJ1-4; no reliable D call. CDR1 is SGHTA and CDR2 is FQGNSA in the germline V gene. The CDR3 is made up of 15 amino acids. Trimming removed 4 bases at V and 0 bases at J, with 9 bases between. The full variable domain, completed using reference TRBV7-2 and TRBJ1-4, is GAGVSQSPSNKVTEKGKDVELRCDPISGHTALYWYRQSLGQGLEFLIYFQGNSAPDKSGLPSDRFSAERTGGSVSTLTIQRTQQEDSAVYLCASSSPRSTNEKLFFGSGTQLSVL.

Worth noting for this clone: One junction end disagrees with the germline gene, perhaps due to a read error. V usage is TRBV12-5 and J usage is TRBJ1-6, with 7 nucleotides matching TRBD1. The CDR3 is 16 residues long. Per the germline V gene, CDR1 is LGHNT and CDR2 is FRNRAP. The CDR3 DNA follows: TGTGCTAGTGCTTTGGACAGGCCCGATAGAAATTCACCCCTCCACTTT. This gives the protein CASALDRPDRNSPLHF. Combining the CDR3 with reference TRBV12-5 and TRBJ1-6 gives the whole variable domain DARVTQTPRHKVTEMGQEVTMRCQPILGHNTVFWYRQTMMQGLELLAYFRNRAPLDDSGMPKDRFSAEMPDATLATLKIQPSEPRDSAVYFCASALDRPDRNSPLHFGNGTRLTVT.

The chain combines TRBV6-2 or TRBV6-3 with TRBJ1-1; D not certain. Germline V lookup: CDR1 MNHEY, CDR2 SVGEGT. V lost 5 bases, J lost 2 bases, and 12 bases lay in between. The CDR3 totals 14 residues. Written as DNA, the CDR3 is TGTGCCAGCAGTGATTCCTTACCCAACACTGAAGCTTTCTTT. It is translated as CASSDSLPNTEAFF.

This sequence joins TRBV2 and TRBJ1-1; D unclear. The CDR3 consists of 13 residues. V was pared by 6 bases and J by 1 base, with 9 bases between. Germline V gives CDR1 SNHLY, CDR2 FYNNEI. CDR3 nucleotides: TGTGCCAGCAGCCGTACTAGGAACACTGAAGCTTTCTTT. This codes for CASSRTRNTEAFF.

The CDR3 loop is CASSMGGSAWHTEAFF. In DNA, the CDR3 is TGTGCCAGTAGTATGGGAGGTAGCGCTTGGCACACTGAAGCTTTCTTT. This chain joins TRBV19 and TRBJ1-1; D is ambiguous. The CDR3 is made up of 16 amino acids. CDR1 and CDR2 (germline): LNHDA, SQIVND (reference sequence). With 3 bases removed from V and 3 bases from J, the gap between germline ends came to 17 bases.

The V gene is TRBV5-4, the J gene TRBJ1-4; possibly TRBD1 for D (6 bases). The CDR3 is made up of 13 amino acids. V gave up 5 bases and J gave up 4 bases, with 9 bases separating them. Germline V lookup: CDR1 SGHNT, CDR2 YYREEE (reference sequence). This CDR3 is CASRAGDNEKLFF. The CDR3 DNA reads TGTGCCAGCAGGGCAGGGGATAATGAAAAACTGTTTTTT.

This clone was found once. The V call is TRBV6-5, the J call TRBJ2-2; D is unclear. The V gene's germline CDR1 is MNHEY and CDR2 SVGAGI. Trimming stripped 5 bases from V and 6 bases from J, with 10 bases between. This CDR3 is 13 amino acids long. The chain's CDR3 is CASSPRWAGELFF. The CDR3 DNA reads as TGTGCCAGCAGTCCCCGATGGGCCGGGGAGCTGTTTTTT.